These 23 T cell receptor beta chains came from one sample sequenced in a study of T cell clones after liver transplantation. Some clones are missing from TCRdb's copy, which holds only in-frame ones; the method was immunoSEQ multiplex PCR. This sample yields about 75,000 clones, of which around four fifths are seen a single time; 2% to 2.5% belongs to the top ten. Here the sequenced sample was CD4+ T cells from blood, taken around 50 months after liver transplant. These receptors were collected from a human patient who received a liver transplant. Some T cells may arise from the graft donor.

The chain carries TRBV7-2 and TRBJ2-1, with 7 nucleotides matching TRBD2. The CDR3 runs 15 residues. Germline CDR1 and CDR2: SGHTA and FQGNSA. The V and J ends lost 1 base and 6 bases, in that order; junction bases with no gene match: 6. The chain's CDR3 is CASSLVGGSGNEQFF. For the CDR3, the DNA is TGTGCCAGCAGCTTAGTTGGCGGGAGCGGCAATGAGCAGTTCTTC.

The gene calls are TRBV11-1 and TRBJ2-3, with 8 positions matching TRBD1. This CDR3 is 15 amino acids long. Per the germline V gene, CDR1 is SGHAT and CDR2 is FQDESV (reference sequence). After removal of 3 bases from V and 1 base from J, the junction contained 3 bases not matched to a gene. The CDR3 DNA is TGTGCCAGCAGCTTCAGGGGGCAGGGCACAGATACGCAGTATTTT. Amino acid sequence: CASSFRGQGTDTQYF.

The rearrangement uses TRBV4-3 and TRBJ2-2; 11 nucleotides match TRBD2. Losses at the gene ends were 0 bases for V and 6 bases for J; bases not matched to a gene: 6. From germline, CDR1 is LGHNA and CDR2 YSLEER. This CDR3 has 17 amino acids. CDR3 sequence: CASSQDPTSGSPGELFF. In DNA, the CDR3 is TGCGCCAGCAGCCAAGATCCTACTAGCGGGAGTCCCGGGGAGCTGTTTTTT.

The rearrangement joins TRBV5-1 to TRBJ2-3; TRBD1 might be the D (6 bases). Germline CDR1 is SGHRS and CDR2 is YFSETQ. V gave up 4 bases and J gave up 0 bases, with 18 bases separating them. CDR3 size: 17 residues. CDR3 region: CASSLLTGPRSTDTQYF. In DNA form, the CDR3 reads TGCGCCAGCAGCCTCCTGACAGGACCCCGTAGCACAGATACGCAGTATTTT.

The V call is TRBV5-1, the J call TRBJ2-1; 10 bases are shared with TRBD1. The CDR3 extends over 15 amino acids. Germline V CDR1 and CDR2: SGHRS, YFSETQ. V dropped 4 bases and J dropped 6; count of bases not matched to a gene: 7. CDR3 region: CASSRDRGLGNEQFF. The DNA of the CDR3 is TGCGCCAGCAGCCGGGACAGGGGATTAGGCAATGAGCAGTTCTTC.

The CDR3 DNA follows: TGTGCCAGCAGTTGGGGGGCTGGAGAGCCCCAGCATTTT. Translating gives CASSWGAGEPQHF. This rearrangement joins TRBV25-1 to TRBJ1-5, with TRBD1 as a possible D gene (6 bases). Per the germline V gene, CDR1 is MGHDK and CDR2 is SYGVNS. The CDR3 has 13 residues. V shed 5 bases and J shed 8 bases, with 13 bases lying between them. The full variable domain, its missing parts supplied by reference TRBV25-1 and TRBJ1-5, is EADIYQTPRYLVIGTGKKITLECSQTMGHDKMYWYQQDPGMELHLIHYSYGVNSTEKGDLSSESTVSRIRTEHFPLTLESARPSHTSQYLCASSWGAGEPQHFGDGTRLSIL.

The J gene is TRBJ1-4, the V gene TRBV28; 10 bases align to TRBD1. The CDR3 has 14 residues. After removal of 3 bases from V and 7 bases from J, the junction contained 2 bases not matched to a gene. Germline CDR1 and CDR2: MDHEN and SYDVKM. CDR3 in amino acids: CASSFWDRGEKLFF. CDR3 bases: TGTGCCAGCAGTTTTTGGGACAGGGGTGAAAAACTGTTTTTT. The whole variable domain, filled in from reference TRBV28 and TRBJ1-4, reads DVKVTQSSRYLVKRTGEKVFLECVQDMDHENMFWYRQDPGLGLRLIYFSYDVKMKEKGDIPEGYSVSREKKERFSLILESASTNQTSMYLCASSFWDRGEKLFFGSGTQLSVL.

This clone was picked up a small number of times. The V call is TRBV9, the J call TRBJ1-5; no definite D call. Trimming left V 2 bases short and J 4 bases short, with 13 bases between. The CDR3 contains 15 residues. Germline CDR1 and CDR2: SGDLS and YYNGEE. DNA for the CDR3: TGTGCCAGCAGCGTCTCCCCGGGTCTTAATCAGCCCCAGCATTTT. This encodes CASSVSPGLNQPQHF.

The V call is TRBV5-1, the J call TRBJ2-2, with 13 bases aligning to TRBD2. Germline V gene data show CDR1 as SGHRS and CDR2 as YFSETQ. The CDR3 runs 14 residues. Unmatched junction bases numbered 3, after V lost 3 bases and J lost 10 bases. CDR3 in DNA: TGCGCCAGCAGCTCGGGACTAGCGGGATTGGAGCTGTTTTTT. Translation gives CASSSGLAGLELFF. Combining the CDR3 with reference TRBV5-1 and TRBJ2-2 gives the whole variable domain KAGVTQTPRYLIKTRGQQVTLSCSPISGHRSVSWYQQTPGQGLQFLFEYFSETQRNKGNFPGRFSGRQFSNSRSEMNVSTLELGDSALYLCASSSGLAGLELFFGEGSRLTVL.

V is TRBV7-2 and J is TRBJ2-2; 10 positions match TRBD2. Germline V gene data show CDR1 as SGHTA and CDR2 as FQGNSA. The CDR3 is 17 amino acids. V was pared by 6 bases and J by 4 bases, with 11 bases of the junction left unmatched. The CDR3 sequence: CASSWASGRAGTGELFF. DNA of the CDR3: TGTGCCAGCAGTTGGGCAAGCGGGAGGGCCGGCACCGGGGAGCTGTTTTTT.

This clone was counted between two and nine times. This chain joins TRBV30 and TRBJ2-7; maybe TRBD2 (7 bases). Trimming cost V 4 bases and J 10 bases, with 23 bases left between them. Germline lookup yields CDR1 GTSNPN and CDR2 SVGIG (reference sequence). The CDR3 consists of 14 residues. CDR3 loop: CAWTPRGAIQVQYF. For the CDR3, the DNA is TGTGCCTGGACTCCCCGGGGGGCTATTCAAGTCCAGTACTTC.

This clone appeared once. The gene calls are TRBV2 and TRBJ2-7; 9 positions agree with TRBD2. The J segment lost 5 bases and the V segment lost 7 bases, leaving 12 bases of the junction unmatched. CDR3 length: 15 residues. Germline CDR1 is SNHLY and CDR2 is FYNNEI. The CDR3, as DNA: TGTGCCAGCAACCGAGATAGGGGACTAGCCGACGAGCAGTACTTC. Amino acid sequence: CASNRDRGLADEQYF.

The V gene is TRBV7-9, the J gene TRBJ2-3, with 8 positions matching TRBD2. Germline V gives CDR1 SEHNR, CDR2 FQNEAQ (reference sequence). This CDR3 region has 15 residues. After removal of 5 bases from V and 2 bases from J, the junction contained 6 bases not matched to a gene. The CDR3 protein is CASSPLREATDTQYF. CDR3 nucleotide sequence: TGTGCCAGCAGCCCGTTGCGGGAGGCCACAGATACGCAGTATTTT.

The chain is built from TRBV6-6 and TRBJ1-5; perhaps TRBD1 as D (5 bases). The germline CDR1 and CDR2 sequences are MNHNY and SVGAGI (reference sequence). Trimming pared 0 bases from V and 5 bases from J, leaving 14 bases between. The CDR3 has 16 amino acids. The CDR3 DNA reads TGTGCCAGCAGTTACTCGATGACAGTTTTCCATCAGCCCCAGCATTTT. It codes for CASSYSMTVFHQPQHF.

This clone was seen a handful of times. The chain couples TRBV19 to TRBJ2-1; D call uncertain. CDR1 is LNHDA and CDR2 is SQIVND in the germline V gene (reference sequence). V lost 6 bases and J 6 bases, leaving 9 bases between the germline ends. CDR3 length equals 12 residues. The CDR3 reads CASSRPPNEQFF. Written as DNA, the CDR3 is TGTGCCAGTAGCCGTCCTCCCAATGAGCAGTTCTTC.

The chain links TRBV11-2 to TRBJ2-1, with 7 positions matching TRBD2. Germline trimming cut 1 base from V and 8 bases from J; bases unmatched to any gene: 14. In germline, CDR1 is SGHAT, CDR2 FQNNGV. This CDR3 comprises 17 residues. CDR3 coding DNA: TGTGCCAGCAGCTTAGGGGGGGGTTGGCCTAGTGGAGATGAGCAGTTCTTC. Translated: CASSLGGGWPSGDEQFF.

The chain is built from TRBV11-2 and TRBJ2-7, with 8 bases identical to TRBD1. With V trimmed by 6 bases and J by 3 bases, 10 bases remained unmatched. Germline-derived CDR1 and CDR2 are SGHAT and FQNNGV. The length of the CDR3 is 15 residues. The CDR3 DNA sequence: TGTGCCAGCAGTTCACTCCAGGGGGCAAACTACGAGCAGTACTTC. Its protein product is CASSSLQGANYEQYF. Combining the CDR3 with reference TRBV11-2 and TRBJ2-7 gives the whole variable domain EAGVAQSPRYKIIEKRQSVAFWCNPISGHATLYWYQQILGQGPKLLIQFQNNGVVDDSQLPKDRFSAERLKGVDSTLKIQPAKLEDSAVYLCASSSLQGANYEQYFGPGTRLTVT.

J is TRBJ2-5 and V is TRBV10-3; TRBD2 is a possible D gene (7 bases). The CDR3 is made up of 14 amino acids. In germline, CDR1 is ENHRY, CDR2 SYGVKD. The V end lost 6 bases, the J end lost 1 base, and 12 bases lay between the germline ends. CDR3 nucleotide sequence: TGTGCCATCAGGGCCGCGGGGGCCCAAGAGACCCAGTACTTC. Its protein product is CAIRAAGAQETQYF.

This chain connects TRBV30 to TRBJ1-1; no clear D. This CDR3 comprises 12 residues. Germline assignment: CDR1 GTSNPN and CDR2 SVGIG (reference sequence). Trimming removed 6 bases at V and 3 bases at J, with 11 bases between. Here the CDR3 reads CACSKGYTEAFF. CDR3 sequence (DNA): TGTGCCTGCAGCAAGGGATACACTGAAGCTTTCTTT.

CDR3 nucleotide sequence: TGTGCCAGCAGTGAATCGGGGGGTACGACCTACGAGCAGTACTTC. Residues: CASSESGGTTYEQYF. J is TRBJ2-7 and V is TRBV25-1; the match to TRBD2 covers 7 bases. This CDR3 comprises 15 residues. Germline assignment: CDR1 MGHDK and CDR2 SYGVNS. The V and J ends lost 1 base and 2 bases, in that order; junction bases with no gene match: 5.

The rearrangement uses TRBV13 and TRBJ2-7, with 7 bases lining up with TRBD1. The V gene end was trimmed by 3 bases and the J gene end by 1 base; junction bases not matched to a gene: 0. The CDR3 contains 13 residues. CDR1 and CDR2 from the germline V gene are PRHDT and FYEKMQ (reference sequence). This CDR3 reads CASSLDRSYEQYF. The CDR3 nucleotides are TGTGCCAGCAGCTTGGACAGGTCCTACGAGCAGTACTTC.

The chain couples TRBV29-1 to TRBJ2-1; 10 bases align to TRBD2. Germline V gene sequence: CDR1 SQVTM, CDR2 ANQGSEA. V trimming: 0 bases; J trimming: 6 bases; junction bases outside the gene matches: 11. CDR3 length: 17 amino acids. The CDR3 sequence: CSVEDPTSGSFSNEQFF. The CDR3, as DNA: TGCAGCGTTGAAGATCCGACTAGCGGGTCCTTTAGCAATGAGCAGTTCTTC.

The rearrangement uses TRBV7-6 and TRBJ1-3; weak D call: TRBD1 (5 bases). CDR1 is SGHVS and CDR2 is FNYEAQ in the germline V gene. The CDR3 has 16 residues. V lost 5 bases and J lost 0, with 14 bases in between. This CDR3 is CASSSRALSSGNTIYF. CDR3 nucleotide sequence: TGTGCCAGCAGCAGCAGGGCTCTGAGCTCTGGAAACACCATATATTTT.